This TCR beta chain was captured in a study of post-analysis software for immune sequencing data. Study in general: Secondary progressive, relapsing-remitting and progressive-relapsing multiple sclerosis were among the included disease courses.

The TCR beta cDNA libraries carried unique molecular identifiers. A population of 1 to 10 million T cells gave rise to approximately 500,000 cDNA molecules. TCRdb reanalysed the PCR reads using MiXCR and keeps one entry per CDR3 protein. Among roughly 800,000 distinct CDR3 sequences listed, under 60% were seen once. This clonotype was seen only once. Its antigen is undetermined. Germline lookup yields CDR1 SGHRS and CDR2 YFSETQ. The CDR3 is 18 residues long. Unmatched junction bases numbered 13, after V lost 4 bases and J lost 1 base. Findings and limits, study-wide: Roughly five TRBV segments were more frequent in patients than controls; TRBV5-6, TRBV5-1 and TRBV20-1 belonged to this group. Significantly lower normalized Chao1 diversity was seen in multiple sclerosis patients than in controls.

The source material was blood. This chain connects TRBV5-1 to TRBJ2-4, with 8 bases identical to TRBD2. This clonotype originated in a girl aged 5-17 years with multiple sclerosis. This chain's CDR3 is CASSLGGGLGSAKNIQYF. CDR3 DNA: TGCGCCAGCAGCCTAGGCGGGGGGCTAGGATCCGCCAAAAACATTCAGTACTTC. The complete variable domain, with remaining parts taken from reference TRBV5-1 and TRBJ2-4, reads KAGVTQTPRYLIKTRGQQVTLSCSPISGHRSVSWYQQTPGQGLQFLFEYFSETQRNKGNFPGRFSGRQFSNSRSEMNVSTLELGDSALYLCASSLGGGLGSAKNIQYFGAGTRLSVL.